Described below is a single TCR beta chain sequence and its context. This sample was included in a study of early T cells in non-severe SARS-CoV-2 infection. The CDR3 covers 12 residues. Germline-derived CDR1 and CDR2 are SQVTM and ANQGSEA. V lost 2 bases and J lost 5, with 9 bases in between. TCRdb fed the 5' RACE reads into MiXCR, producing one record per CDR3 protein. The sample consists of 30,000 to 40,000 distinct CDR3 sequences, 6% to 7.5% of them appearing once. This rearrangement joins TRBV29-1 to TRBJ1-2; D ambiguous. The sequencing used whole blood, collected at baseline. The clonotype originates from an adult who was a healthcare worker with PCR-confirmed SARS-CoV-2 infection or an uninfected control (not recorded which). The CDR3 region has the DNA TGCAGCGTTGAACACGGATTGTATGGCTACACCTTC. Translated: CSVEHGLYGYTF.